This T cell receptor beta chain is drawn from a study of cytomegalovirus exposure and HLA in healthy donors. Looking at the study overall: Around 81% of 300 to 450 genotyped donors fell in the Caucasian-associated ancestry cluster.

PCR used 60 Vbeta primers and 13 Jbeta primers. Assay used: immunoSEQ multiplex PCR; TCRdb lists only in-frame clones, some missing. The listing contains some 76,000 clones. About this clone: Its antigen is unidentified.

Study conclusions and caveats: In an earlier analysis, productive rearrangement rates for most beta V segments clustered near 90% or 30%.

This receptor was taken from a man between 35 and 55 years old in good health and CMV-seronegative. Sequencing used PBMCs.

In DNA form, the CDR3 reads TGTGCTAGTGGCCCAGGGTCTGTCTCCTACAATGAGCAGTTCTTC. This translates into CASGPGSVSYNEQFF. The chain is built from TRBV12-5 and TRBJ2-1; weak D call: TRBD1 (5 bases). The CDR3 runs to 15 residues. V was clipped by 6 bases and J by 0 bases, with 12 bases between them. Germline V gives CDR1 LGHNT, CDR2 FRNRAP.